This is a list of T cell receptor beta chains from one sample in a study of blood T cell repertoires in COVID-19. Libraries were prepared by immunoSEQ multiplex PCR; TCRdb keeps only in-frame clonotypes and omits some of them. The data contain about 670,000 clones, 90% of them singletons. Sequenced input: peripheral blood. These TCRs come from a young woman with acute or convalescent COVID-19. Each CDR3 is given with its conserved first and last residue. The order of the fields is D gene, V gene, J gene, CDR3 protein, CDR3 DNA. The D gene is left open where the match is weak.

>TRBD1|TRBV7-9|TRBJ1-1
CASSLQGAVNEAFF
TGTGCCAGCAGCCTTCAGGGGGCAGTCAATGAAGCTTTCTTT
>NA|TRBV21-1|TRBJ2-7
CASSKVHRDRGLNEQYF
TGTGCCAGCAGCAAAGTCCACCGGGACAGGGGGTTAAACGAGCAGTACTTC
>NA|TRBV7-8|TRBJ1-5
CASSFEPNQPQHF
TGTGCCAGCAGCTTCGAGCCCAATCAGCCCCAGCATTTT
>NA|TRBV12-5|TRBJ1-6
CASGGRGSIYNSPLHF
TGTGCTAGTGGAGGGCGGGGCTCGATCTATAATTCACCCCTCCACTTT
>NA|TRBV7-9|TRBJ2-7
CASSLGSHEQYF
TGTGCCAGCAGCTTAGGTAGCCACGAGCAGTACTTC
>NA|TRBV7-2|TRBJ2-7
CASSFGGGTAYEQYF
TGTGCCAGCAGCTTTGGTGGGGGCACCGCCTACGAGCAGTACTTC
>NA|TRBV5-5|TRBJ1-3
CASSLTGAGNTIYF
TGTGCCAGCAGCTTGACGGGGGCTGGAAACACCATATATTTT
>TRBD1|TRBV6-6|TRBJ1-1
CASSYPGTGVGTEAFF
TGTGCCAGCAGTTACCCTGGGACAGGGGTCGGCACTGAAGCTTTCTTT
>TRBD1|TRBV7-9|TRBJ1-1
CASSWTGGGTEAFF
TGTGCCAGCAGCTGGACAGGGGGAGGGACTGAAGCTTTCTTT
>TRBD1|TRBV5-6|TRBJ2-7
CASSAGTGFNYEQYF
TGTGCCAGCAGCGCGGGGACAGGATTTAACTACGAGCAGTACTTC
>TRBD1|TRBV25-1|TRBJ1-4
CASSEGAGGVGEKLFF
TGTGCCAGCAGTGAAGGAGCAGGGGGCGTTGGGGAAAAACTGTTTTTT
>TRBD1|TRBV6-1|TRBJ1-1
CASSWDRRTEAFF
TGTGCCAGCAGCTGGGACAGGCGGACTGAAGCTTTCTTT
>TRBD2|TRBV24-1|TRBJ2-3
CATRAGGESTDTQYF
TGTGCCACCAGGGCTGGGGGGGAGTCCACAGATACGCAGTATTTT
>TRBD2|TRBV9|TRBJ2-3
CASSVELAVTDTQYF
TGTGCCAGCAGCGTAGAACTAGCGGTAACAGATACGCAGTATTTT
>TRBD2|TRBV19|TRBJ2-1
CASARTSGAIYNEQFF
TGTGCCAGCGCCCGGACTAGCGGGGCGATTTACAATGAGCAGTTCTTC
>TRBD1|TRBV19|TRBJ1-1
CASSPRDRASRGAFF
TGTGCCAGTAGTCCTCGGGACAGGGCATCTCGGGGCGCTTTCTTT
>NA|TRBV7-3|TRBJ2-1
CASSLSRENEQFF
TGTGCCAGCAGCTTAAGCAGGGAAAATGAGCAGTTCTTC
>TRBD2|TRBV6-6|TRBJ2-7
CASSYSGGGAFEQYF
TGTGCCAGCAGTTACTCTGGCGGGGGGGCCTTCGAGCAGTACTTC
>TRBD2|TRBV11-3|TRBJ2-1
CASSSSGGADEQFF
TGTGCCAGCAGCTCTAGCGGGGGGGCAGATGAGCAGTTCTTC
>NA|TRBV13|TRBJ2-2
CASSWGRENTGELFF
TGTGCCAGCAGCTGGGGCAGGGAGAACACCGGGGAGCTGTTTTTT
>NA|TRBV4-3|TRBJ1-2
CASSPTPSSYSNYGYTF
TGCGCCAGCAGTCCGACACCCTCCAGCTATTCTAACTATGGCTACACCTTC